Listed here is a single T cell receptor (beta chain). The target antigen is unknown. This specimen comes from a study of Ad26.COV2.S vaccination and SARS-CoV-2 variants. As for treatment: some 19 received Ad26.COV2.S at low or high dose, single or two shots; about 5 received placebo; per-sample allocation not given. Sampling was performed 63 days after the first vaccine or placebo injection. The CDR3 is 15 residues long. Germline assignment: CDR1 MNHEY and CDR2 SMNVEV (reference sequence). V lost 1 base, J lost 2 bases, and 5 bases stayed unmatched. Study-wide points: Similar non-spike TCR breadth was seen in vaccine and placebo recipients.

Data came from immunoSEQ multiplex PCR; TCRdb stores just in-frame clones and leaves some out. The sample records some 340,000 clones, just under 85% being singletons. Sequences were derived from peripheral blood, sampled in a trial of Ad26.COV2.S vaccine versus placebo. This sequence originates from a person aged 18-60 years who received the Ad26.COV2.S COVID-19 vaccine or a placebo. The V call is TRBV27, the J call TRBJ2-7, with TRBD2 identical over 7 bases. CDR3 coding DNA: TGTGCCAGCAGTTTATATGGGACTACCCCCTACGAGCAGTACTTC. It encodes CASSLYGTTPYEQYF.